This passage covers 12 T cell receptor beta chains from one sample sequenced in a study of blood T cell repertoires in COVID-19. Only in-frame clones appear in the TCRdb table, and some are missing; sequencing was by immunoSEQ multiplex PCR. The profile shows a few hundred thousand clones, about 91% of them singletons. The specimen was PBMCs or T cells enriched from blood (not recorded which). These receptors all come from a human donor in a cohort exposed to, infected with or recovered from COVID-19 (not recorded which). The donor label of this sample is uncertain.

The chain uses TRBV9 and TRBJ1-6; D possibly corresponds to TRBD1 (6 bases). The germline V and J ends were trimmed by 3 bases and 4 bases, with 11 bases remaining between them. From germline, CDR1 is SGDLS and CDR2 YYNGEE. The CDR3 loop spans 15 amino acids. The CDR3 DNA sequence: TGTGCCAGCAGCGCCGGGACAAGTTATAATTCACCCCTCCACTTT. Translation: CASSAGTSYNSPLHF.

The chain links TRBV4-2 to TRBJ2-5, with 7 positions matching TRBD2. This CDR3 has 15 amino acids. CDR1 and CDR2 (germline): LGHNA, YNFKEQ. After removal of 4 bases from V and 6 bases from J, the junction contained 11 bases not matched to a gene. The CDR3 is CASSLRTRDGKTQYF. The CDR3 coding sequence is TGTGCCAGCAGCCTGCGGACTAGGGATGGAAAGACCCAGTACTTC.

The chain links TRBV5-6 to TRBJ1-1, with D perhaps matching TRBD1 (6 bases). The V end was cut by 4 bases, the J end by 5 bases, with 12 bases between. Germline CDR1 SGHDT, CDR2 YYEEEE. The CDR3 spans 13 residues. The CDR3 protein is CASSPNRETEAFF. In nucleotides, the CDR3 is TGTGCCAGCAGCCCCAACAGGGAGACTGAAGCTTTCTTT.

With respect to this clone: The same CDR3 arises from other DNA sequences in this sample as well. The chain employs TRBV7-9 and TRBJ2-3, with D hard to call. The CDR3 is 12 residues long. With 3 bases removed from V and 3 bases from J, the gap between germline ends came to 4 bases. Germline CDR1 and CDR2: SEHNR and FQNEAQ (reference sequence). The CDR3 region has the DNA TGTGCCAGCAGCTTCTATACAGATACGCAGTATTTT. As protein: CASSFYTDTQYF.

The CDR3 sequence: CASSRDLSGGRATQYF. In DNA, the CDR3 is TGTGCCAGCAGCCGAGACCTTAGCGGGGGGCGGGCTACGCAGTATTTT. The chain recombines TRBV3-1 (or the pseudogene TRBV3-2) with TRBJ2-3; 10 bases line up with TRBD2. The ends lost 4 bases at V and 8 bases at J; junction bases unmatched: 12. Germline values: CDR1 LGHDT, CDR2 YNNKEL (reference sequence). CDR3 length: 16 amino acids.

This clone showed up just once. V usage is TRBV10-3 and J usage is TRBJ2-3; a possible D gene is TRBD1 (6 bases). Germline CDR1 and CDR2: ENHRY and SYGVKD. The CDR3 is 14 amino acids. Trimming took 7 bases from V and 3 from J, leaving 14 bases between them. This CDR3 reads CAITTGTVTDTQYF. The CDR3 nucleotides read TGTGCCATCACTACAGGGACGGTGACAGATACGCAGTATTTT.

The V call is TRBV2, the J call TRBJ1-1; D ambiguous. This CDR3 has 15 amino acids. Trimming stripped 2 bases from V and 8 bases from J, with 18 bases between. CDR1 and CDR2 from the germline V gene are SNHLY and FYNNEI. CDR3 in amino acids: CASSESPAGSEEAFF. DNA for the CDR3: TGTGCCAGCAGTGAAAGCCCAGCCGGAAGCGAGGAAGCTTTCTTT.

This chain uses TRBV29-1 with TRBJ1-1, with D perhaps TRBD1 (6 bases). There are 13 residues in the CDR3. Germline V gives CDR1 SQVTM, CDR2 ANQGSEA. Trimming pared 2 bases from V and 4 bases from J, leaving 11 bases between. Here the CDR3 reads CSVEQGRGTEAFF. In DNA form, the CDR3 reads TGCAGCGTTGAACAGGGCAGGGGCACTGAAGCTTTCTTT.

The chain combines TRBV6-5 with TRBJ2-7; TRBD1 matches at 7 bases. Germline CDR1 MNHEY, CDR2 SVGAGI. The CDR3 sequence is 13 residues long. V was pared by 2 bases and J by 7 bases, with 5 bases of the junction left unmatched. The CDR3 is CASSYRDSEEQYF. The CDR3 region has the DNA TGTGCCAGCAGTTACCGGGACAGCGAAGAGCAGTACTTC.

The chain recombines TRBV25-1 with TRBJ1-1, with D uncertain. The CDR3 is 10 amino acids. The germline CDR1 and CDR2 sequences are MGHDK and SYGVNS. The CDR3 is CAAVGRAAFF. The DNA for the CDR3 is TGTGCAGCGGTAGGAAGGGCAGCTTTCTTT.

The chain links TRBV29-1 to TRBJ1-1, with TRBD1 matching over 8 bases. Germline CDR1 is SQVTM and CDR2 is ANQGSEA. Losses at the gene ends were 4 bases for V and 3 bases for J; bases not matched to a gene: 4. The CDR3 covers 13 residues. The CDR3 loop reads CSVATGDDTEAFF. The DNA of the CDR3 is TGCAGCGTTGCGACAGGGGACGACACTGAAGCTTTCTTT.

The chain has TRBV21-1 and TRBJ1-1; the tabulated D call, TRBD1, remains unverified against the DNA. TRBV21-1 is tagged as a pseudogene. The CDR3 totals 13 residues. The CDR3 is CASSGTPNTEAFF. The CDR3 DNA reads TGTGCCAGCAGCGGGACACCGAACACTGAAGCTTTCTTT.